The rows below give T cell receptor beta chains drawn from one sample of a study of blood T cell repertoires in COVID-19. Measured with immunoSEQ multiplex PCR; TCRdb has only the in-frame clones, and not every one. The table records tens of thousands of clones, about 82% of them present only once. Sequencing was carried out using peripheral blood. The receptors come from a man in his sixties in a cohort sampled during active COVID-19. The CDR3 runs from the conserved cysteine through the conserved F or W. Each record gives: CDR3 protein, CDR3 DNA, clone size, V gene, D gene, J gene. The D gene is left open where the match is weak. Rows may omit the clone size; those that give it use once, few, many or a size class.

CDR3 protein: CASSTDRGGYTF
CDR3 DNA: TGTGCCAGCAGCACCGACAGGGGTGGCTACACCTTC
clone size: few
V gene: TRBV11-2
D gene: TRBD1
J gene: TRBJ1-2

CDR3 protein: CATTITMMNTEAFF
CDR3 DNA: TGTGCCACCACCATAACAATGATGAACACTGAAGCTTTCTTT
clone size: .
V gene: TRBV24-1
D gene: .
J gene: TRBJ1-1

CDR3 protein: CASSQERSVTGNTIYF
CDR3 DNA: TGCGCCAGCAGCCAAGAGAGGTCGGTGACTGGAAACACCATATATTTT
clone size: .
V gene: TRBV4-3
D gene: .
J gene: TRBJ1-3

CDR3 protein: CASTHGGGYNEQFF
CDR3 DNA: TGTGCCAGCACTCATGGCGGGGGTTACAATGAGCAGTTCTTC
clone size: .
V gene: TRBV9
D gene: TRBD2
J gene: TRBJ2-1

CDR3 protein: CASSQGGRSPPQHF
CDR3 DNA: TGTGCCAGCAGCCAGGGAGGGAGGTCACCGCCCCAGCATTTT
clone size: .
V gene: TRBV4-2
D gene: .
J gene: TRBJ1-5

CDR3 protein: CASSLDPRRGRRGNQPQHF
CDR3 DNA: TGTGCCAGCAGCTTAGATCCCCGGAGGGGAAGAAGGGGCAATCAGCCCCAGCATTTT
clone size: once
V gene: TRBV7-8
D gene: .
J gene: TRBJ1-5

CDR3 protein: CASRSNDGYTF
CDR3 DNA: TGTGCCAGCAGGAGTAATGATGGCTACACCTTC
clone size: few
V gene: TRBV5-6
D gene: .
J gene: TRBJ1-2

CDR3 protein: CAISERGSEQYF
CDR3 DNA: TGTGCCATCAGTGAACGGGGAAGTGAGCAGTACTTC
clone size: many
V gene: TRBV10-3
D gene: .
J gene: TRBJ2-7

CDR3 protein: CASSGRAETGELFF
CDR3 DNA: TGTGCCAGCAGCGGCAGGGCCGAAACCGGGGAGCTGTTTTTT
clone size: .
V gene: TRBV9
D gene: .
J gene: TRBJ2-2

CDR3 protein: CASTSGVVPYEQYF
CDR3 DNA: TGCGCCAGTACTTCAGGGGTTGTTCCCTACGAGCAGTACTTC
clone size: .
V gene: TRBV5-1
D gene: .
J gene: TRBJ2-7

CDR3 protein: CATSPGRFSRGNTIYF
CDR3 DNA: TGTGCCACCTCCCCAGGTCGGTTCTCGAGAGGAAACACCATATATTTT
clone size: .
V gene: TRBV24-1
D gene: .
J gene: TRBJ1-3

CDR3 protein: CSVNDRGLYTF
CDR3 DNA: TGCAGCGTGAATGACAGGGGGCTCTACACCTTC
clone size: .
V gene: TRBV29-1
D gene: TRBD1
J gene: TRBJ1-2

CDR3 protein: CASSVEWGTGGYEQFF
CDR3 DNA: TGTGCCAGCAGCGTAGAGTGGGGGACAGGGGGCTATGAGCAGTTCTTC
clone size: .
V gene: TRBV9
D gene: TRBD1
J gene: TRBJ2-1

CDR3 protein: CASSLQSSYNSPLHF
CDR3 DNA: TGTGCCAGCAGCCTACAGAGCTCCTATAATTCACCCCTCCACTTT
clone size: many
V gene: TRBV7-2
D gene: .
J gene: TRBJ1-6

CDR3 protein: CASSQSYSGTEAFF
CDR3 DNA: TGTGCCAGCAGCCAATCCTACTCGGGCACTGAAGCTTTCTTT
clone size: .
V gene: TRBV4-2
D gene: .
J gene: TRBJ1-1

CDR3 protein: CASSIGPQARRDYGYTF
CDR3 DNA: TGTGCCAGTAGTATAGGGCCCCAGGCCCGCAGGGACTATGGCTACACCTTC
clone size: .
V gene: TRBV19
D gene: .
J gene: TRBJ1-2

CDR3 protein: CASSPLGLQGPYTEAFF
CDR3 DNA: TGCGCCAGCAGCCCACTAGGCCTCCAGGGGCCGTACACTGAAGCTTTCTTT
clone size: .
V gene: TRBV4-1
D gene: .
J gene: TRBJ1-1

CDR3 protein: CAWSRGVLAGADTQYF
CDR3 DNA: TGTGCCTGGAGTAGAGGGGTTCTAGCGGGAGCAGATACGCAGTATTTT
clone size: .
V gene: TRBV30
D gene: TRBD2
J gene: TRBJ2-3

CDR3 protein: CASGQVTDTQYF
CDR3 DNA: TGTGCCAGCGGCCAGGTCACAGATACGCAGTATTTT
clone size: .
V gene: TRBV7-9
D gene: .
J gene: TRBJ2-3

CDR3 protein: CASSLSQSNYGYTF
CDR3 DNA: TGTGCCAGCAGTTTATCACAGTCTAACTATGGCTACACCTTC
clone size: .
V gene: TRBV28
D gene: .
J gene: TRBJ1-2

CDR3 protein: CASSFGTSGGNEQFF
CDR3 DNA: TGTGCCAGTAGTTTTGGGACTAGCGGGGGTAATGAGCAGTTCTTC
clone size: .
V gene: TRBV19
D gene: TRBD2
J gene: TRBJ2-1

CDR3 protein: CASSLEASGSTDTQYF
CDR3 DNA: TGTGCCAGCAGCTTAGAGGCTAGCGGGAGCACAGATACGCAGTATTTT
clone size: .
V gene: TRBV7-2
D gene: TRBD2
J gene: TRBJ2-3

CDR3 protein: CASSAPRRGGYTF
CDR3 DNA: TGTGCCAGCAGCGCGCCCCGCCGAGGTGGCTACACCTTC
clone size: .
V gene: TRBV7-2
D gene: .
J gene: TRBJ1-2

CDR3 protein: CASTTSGANTGELFF
CDR3 DNA: TGTGCCAGTACAACTAGCGGGGCGAACACCGGGGAGCTGTTTTTT
clone size: few
V gene: TRBV19
D gene: TRBD2
J gene: TRBJ2-2

CDR3 protein: CAISEPGAYNEQFF
CDR3 DNA: TGTGCCATCAGTGAGCCGGGGGCCTACAATGAGCAGTTCTTC
clone size: .
V gene: TRBV10-3
D gene: .
J gene: TRBJ2-1

CDR3 protein: CAWLRGRWTEAFF
CDR3 DNA: TGTGCCTGGCTGCGGGGGCGGTGGACTGAAGCTTTCTTT
clone size: .
V gene: TRBV30
D gene: .
J gene: TRBJ1-1

CDR3 protein: CASSPTRLEGDTQYF
CDR3 DNA: TGTGCCAGCAGCCCTACTCGGCTAGAGGGAGATACGCAGTATTTT
clone size: .
V gene: TRBV7-3
D gene: .
J gene: TRBJ2-3

CDR3 protein: CSVPIRDNHYNEQFF
CDR3 DNA: TGCAGCGTTCCTATCCGGGACAACCATTACAATGAGCAGTTCTTC
clone size: .
V gene: TRBV29-1
D gene: .
J gene: TRBJ2-1

CDR3 protein: CASSPPTSGGGNEQFF
CDR3 DNA: TGTGCCAGCTCACCTCCGACTAGCGGGGGGGGCAATGAGCAGTTCTTC
clone size: .
V gene: TRBV18
D gene: TRBD2
J gene: TRBJ2-1

CDR3 protein: CATSDFSGELFF
CDR3 DNA: TGTGCCACCAGTGATTTCTCCGGGGAGCTGTTTTTT
clone size: .
V gene: TRBV24-1
D gene: .
J gene: TRBJ2-2

CDR3 protein: CSASVFRVASTDTQYF
CDR3 DNA: TGCAGTGCTAGTGTCTTTCGGGTAGCGAGCACAGATACGCAGTATTTT
clone size: .
V gene: TRBV20-1
D gene: .
J gene: TRBJ2-3

CDR3 protein: CASSLVGTGQETQYF
CDR3 DNA: TGTGCCAGCAGCTTAGTAGGGACAGGGCAAGAGACCCAGTACTTC
clone size: .
V gene: TRBV7-2
D gene: TRBD1
J gene: TRBJ2-5

CDR3 protein: CASSQDAGSGANVLTF
CDR3 DNA: TGCGCCAGCAGCCAAGATGCGGGTTCGGGGGCCAACGTCCTGACTTTC
clone size: .
V gene: TRBV4-3
D gene: .
J gene: TRBJ2-6

CDR3 protein: CAWSGGLSNQPQHF
CDR3 DNA: TGTGCCTGGAGTGGGGGACTTAGCAATCAGCCCCAGCATTTT
clone size: .
V gene: TRBV30
D gene: .
J gene: TRBJ1-5

CDR3 protein: CASSRGGSRYNEQFF
CDR3 DNA: TGTGCCAGTAGTCGCGGCGGGAGTAGGTACAATGAGCAGTTCTTC
clone size: .
V gene: TRBV19
D gene: TRBD2
J gene: TRBJ2-1

CDR3 protein: CASSRNRGRDTEAFF
CDR3 DNA: TGTGCCAGCAGCCGAAACAGGGGGCGGGACACTGAAGCTTTCTTT
clone size: .
V gene: TRBV7-8
D gene: TRBD1
J gene: TRBJ1-1

CDR3 protein: CASSPPLTGGYGYTF
CDR3 DNA: TGTGCCAGCTCACCCCCCCTGACAGGCGGCTATGGCTACACCTTC
clone size: .
V gene: TRBV18
D gene: .
J gene: TRBJ1-2

CDR3 protein: CASSFRQGTGELFF
CDR3 DNA: TGTGCCAGCAGCTTCCGACAGGGAACCGGGGAGCTGTTTTTT
clone size: .
V gene: TRBV11-2
D gene: TRBD1
J gene: TRBJ2-2

CDR3 protein: CASPSQELSNEQFF
CDR3 DNA: TGTGCCAGCCCTAGCCAGGAGTTAAGCAATGAGCAGTTCTTC
clone size: .
V gene: TRBV6-5
D gene: .
J gene: TRBJ2-1

CDR3 protein: CASSRQAGETQYF
CDR3 DNA: TGTGCCAGTAGTAGACAGGCGGGAGAGACCCAGTACTTC
clone size: .
V gene: TRBV19
D gene: .
J gene: TRBJ2-5

CDR3 protein: CASSSPGGADYGYTF
CDR3 DNA: TGTGCCAGCAGTTCACCAGGGGGCGCTGACTATGGCTACACCTTC
clone size: .
V gene: TRBV28
D gene: TRBD1
J gene: TRBJ1-2

CDR3 protein: CASSLDRVRQNTGELFF
CDR3 DNA: TGTGCCAGCAGCTTAGATCGCGTCAGGCAGAACACCGGGGAGCTGTTTTTT
clone size: .
V gene: TRBV11-3
D gene: .
J gene: TRBJ2-2

CDR3 protein: CASSSPGLAGDGWEQYF
CDR3 DNA: TGTGCCAGCAGCTCCCCCGGCCTAGCGGGAGACGGGTGGGAGCAGTACTTC
clone size: .
V gene: TRBV11-3
D gene: TRBD2
J gene: TRBJ2-7

CDR3 protein: CASSQGGSSYNSPLHF
CDR3 DNA: TGCGCCAGCAGCCAAGGAGGGAGCTCCTATAATTCACCCCTCCACTTT
clone size: .
V gene: TRBV4-1
D gene: .
J gene: TRBJ1-6

CDR3 protein: CASSLRQTANYGYTF
CDR3 DNA: TGTGCCAGCAGCCTCAGACAGACGGCTAACTATGGCTACACCTTC
clone size: .
V gene: TRBV7-9
D gene: .
J gene: TRBJ1-2

CDR3 protein: CATSREAGAYEQYF
CDR3 DNA: TGTGCCACCAGCAGAGAGGCAGGGGCATACGAGCAGTACTTC
clone size: .
V gene: TRBV15
D gene: .
J gene: TRBJ2-7

CDR3 protein: CASSSPGQPNTGELFF
CDR3 DNA: TGTGCCAGCAGCTCGCCGGGACAGCCCAACACCGGGGAGCTGTTTTTT
clone size: .
V gene: TRBV11-2
D gene: TRBD1
J gene: TRBJ2-2

CDR3 protein: CASSPGLAGGYEQFF
CDR3 DNA: TGTGCCAGCAGCCCGGGACTAGCGGGAGGGTATGAGCAGTTCTTC
clone size: .
V gene: TRBV28
D gene: TRBD2
J gene: TRBJ2-1

CDR3 protein: CASSLSGSLSEQYF
CDR3 DNA: TGTGCCAGCAGTTTAAGCGGGTCCCTCAGCGAGCAGTACTTC
clone size: .
V gene: TRBV28
D gene: .
J gene: TRBJ2-7

CDR3 protein: CASGRGGYNEQFF
CDR3 DNA: TGTGCCAGCGGGAGAGGGGGTTACAATGAGCAGTTCTTC
clone size: .
V gene: TRBV3-1/TRBV3-2
D gene: .
J gene: TRBJ2-1

CDR3 protein: CASSLGLAGTDTQYF
CDR3 DNA: TGTGCCAGCTCACTAGGACTAGCGGGCACAGATACGCAGTATTTT
clone size: .
V gene: TRBV18
D gene: TRBD2
J gene: TRBJ2-3

CDR3 protein: CASSGYRGRGEKLFF
CDR3 DNA: TGCGCCAGCAGTGGATACAGGGGGCGGGGCGAAAAACTGTTTTTT
clone size: few
V gene: TRBV10-1
D gene: TRBD1
J gene: TRBJ1-4

CDR3 protein: CASSKTSGRRDTQYF
CDR3 DNA: TGTGCCAGCAGTAAGACTAGCGGGAGGCGTGATACGCAGTATTTT
clone size: once
V gene: TRBV27
D gene: TRBD2
J gene: TRBJ2-3